The 16 T cell receptor beta chains listed next were all sequenced from one sample in a study of blood T cell repertoires in COVID-19. Profiled with immunoSEQ multiplex PCR; TCRdb holds only in-frame clones, not every one. Found here are roughly 250,000 clones, approximately 86% of them singletons; the top ten hold 0.87%. The specimen sequenced was peripheral blood. The receptors stem from a human donor with COVID-19, enrolled during active disease. The donor label of this sample is uncertain.

V usage is TRBV27 and J usage is TRBJ2-1, with D maybe TRBD2 (5 bases). Germline loops: CDR1 MNHEY, CDR2 SMNVEV (reference sequence). Trimming removed 5 bases at V and 4 bases at J, with 12 bases between. This CDR3 contains 14 residues. CDR3 in DNA: TGTGCCAGCAGTCCGGGGTTCTGGTACAATGAGCAGTTCTTC. Its translation: CASSPGFWYNEQFF.

This chain connects TRBV5-8 to TRBJ1-2; perhaps TRBD1 as D (5 bases). V shed 0 bases and J shed 3 bases, with 9 bases lying between them. Germline CDR1 and CDR2: SGHTS and YDEGEE. The CDR3 has 14 residues. In DNA form, the CDR3 reads TGTGCCAGCAGCTTGGGCAGGGAATACTATGGCTACACCTTC. Protein: CASSLGREYYGYTF.

This clone was seen a handful of times. This sequence joins TRBV3-1 (or the pseudogene TRBV3-2) and TRBJ2-1; TRBD2 might be the D (6 bases). Germline V gene sequence: CDR1 LGHDT, CDR2 YNNKEL (reference sequence). The CDR3 contains 13 residues. Deletions cut 2 bases from V and 13 bases from J, with 15 bases between. The CDR3 DNA reads as TGTGCCAGCAGCCAAAACCGGGACTCCGTACAGTTCTTC. It yields the protein CASSQNRDSVQFF.

This clone was counted only a few times. V and J are TRBV5-1 and TRBJ1-6; a possible D gene is TRBD1 (6 bases). The CDR3 has 15 amino acids. V was pared by 4 bases and J by 8 bases, with 16 bases between. Germline V gene data show CDR1 as SGHRS and CDR2 as YFSETQ. The CDR3 DNA reads as TGCGCCAGCAGCGTACGACAGGATAGGGATTCACCCCTCCACTTT. Amino acid sequence: CASSVRQDRDSPLHF.

This clone was picked up one time. This chain connects TRBV29-1 to TRBJ1-1; 11 bases match TRBD1. Germline V lookup: CDR1 SQVTM, CDR2 ANQGSEA. The length of the CDR3 is 12 residues. V lost 6 bases, J lost 4 bases, and 1 base stayed unmatched. The CDR3 coding sequence is TGCAGCGTCGGGACAGGGGGCACTGAAGCTTTCTTT. Translation: CSVGTGGTEAFF.

The chain joins TRBV18 to TRBJ1-5; the match to TRBD1 covers 9 bases. Per the germline V gene, CDR1 is KGHSH and CDR2 is LQKENI. J lost 3 bases, V lost 6 bases, and 3 bases had no gene match. The length of the CDR3 is 14 residues. Here the CDR3 DNA reads TGTGCCAGCTCCAGGGACAGGGACAATCAGCCCCAGCATTTT. It translates to CASSRDRDNQPQHF.

V and J are TRBV3-1 (or the pseudogene TRBV3-2) and TRBJ2-5; 7 nucleotides match TRBD1. The trim removed 4 bases at V and 2 bases at J, leaving 7 bases unmatched. This CDR3 region has 15 residues. Germline V gives CDR1 LGHDT, CDR2 YNNKEL (reference sequence). CDR3 DNA sequence: TGTGCCAGCAGCCCTAGGGGGCGGGTTCAAGAGACCCAGTACTTC. This translates into CASSPRGRVQETQYF.

The chain uses TRBV3-1 (or the pseudogene TRBV3-2) and TRBJ2-2, with D possibly being TRBD1 (5 bases). V lost 1 base to trimming and J lost 3 bases, with 9 bases between them. CDR3 length: 15 amino acids. The germline V gene encodes CDR1 LGHDT and CDR2 YNNKEL (reference sequence). The CDR3 bases are TGTGCCAGCAGCCAAGGGGCAGGGTACACCGGGGAGCTGTTTTTT. Its protein product is CASSQGAGYTGELFF.

The chain joins TRBV9 to TRBJ2-7, with D perhaps matching TRBD2 (5 bases). Germline V gene data show CDR1 as SGDLS and CDR2 as YYNGEE. This CDR3 region has 14 residues. Trimming removed 2 bases from V and 6 bases from J, with 15 bases in between. CDR3 bases: TGTGCCAGCAGCGTCGGGGAAAAGGTCTCCGAGCAGTACTTC. As protein: CASSVGEKVSEQYF. Complete variable domain (other parts from reference TRBV9 and TRBJ2-7): DSGVTQTPKHLITATGQRVTLRCSPRSGDLSVYWYQQSLDQGLQFLIQYYNGEERAKGNILERFSAQQFPDLHSELNLSSLELGDSALYFCASSVGEKVSEQYFGPGTRLTVT.

The chain links TRBV28 to TRBJ1-5; D is unclear. Trimming removed 6 bases at V and 6 bases at J, with 9 bases between. Germline V gene sequence: CDR1 MDHEN, CDR2 SYDVKM. This CDR3 spans 12 amino acids. The CDR3 loop is CASRLTGQPQHF. In nucleotides, the CDR3 is TGTGCCAGCAGACTTACCGGTCAGCCCCAGCATTTT.

This clone was seen a few times. This sequence joins TRBV6-5 and TRBJ1-5; TRBD1 matches 8 bases. Germline assignment: CDR1 MNHEY and CDR2 SVGAGI. The J segment lost 7 bases and the V segment lost 8 bases, leaving 10 bases of the junction unmatched. This CDR3 has 14 residues. CDR3 sequence (DNA): TGTGCCAGCTCAGGACAGGGTTCCATACAGCCCCAGCATTTT. Its translation: CASSGQGSIQPQHF.

The chain combines TRBV28 with TRBJ2-1; 13 bases agree with TRBD2. V shed 2 bases and J 4 bases; nucleotides not matched to a gene: 5. Germline-derived CDR1 and CDR2 are MDHEN and SYDVKM. CDR3 length: 17 residues. This CDR3 reads CASSLRTSGSLYNEQFF. The CDR3 DNA follows: TGTGCCAGCAGTTTACGGACTAGCGGGAGCCTTTACAATGAGCAGTTCTTC.

This clone was found once. V usage is TRBV28 and J usage is TRBJ1-2; 12 bases agree with TRBD1. The CDR3 has 17 residues. The germline CDR1 and CDR2 sequences are MDHEN and SYDVKM. V lost 4 bases to trimming and J lost 4 bases; unmatched junction nucleotides: 10. The CDR3 sequence: CASSYLPGQGAPYGYTF. The DNA of the CDR3 is TGTGCCAGCAGTTACCTGCCGGGACAGGGGGCGCCCTATGGCTACACCTTC.

The chain couples TRBV6-1 to TRBJ2-3; 8 bases are a match to TRBD1. The CDR3 contains 15 residues. The germline gives CDR1 MNHNS, CDR2 SASEGT. Trimming removed 2 bases from V and 5 bases from J; junction bases left unmatched: 6. In DNA, the CDR3 is TGTGCCAGCAGTGAAATCACAGGGACAGGAGATACGCAGTATTTT. Translating it yields CASSEITGTGDTQYF.

The V and J genes are TRBV6-1 and TRBJ1-1; 8 bases are a match to TRBD1. Germline CDR1 reads MNHNS; CDR2 reads SASEGT. The CDR3 is made up of 14 amino acids. V was clipped by 5 bases and J by 1 base; unmatched bases: 3. CDR3 protein: CASSRDRTNTEAFF. The CDR3 DNA reads as TGTGCCAGCAGTCGGGACAGGACGAACACTGAAGCTTTCTTT.

This chain connects TRBV6-5 to TRBJ1-2, with 7 bases aligning to TRBD1. The germline V gene encodes CDR1 MNHEY and CDR2 SVGAGI. J was trimmed by 7 bases and V by 5 bases; bases with no gene match: 4. CDR3 size: 12 residues. The DNA for the CDR3 is TGTGCCAGCAGTCGACAGGGACGTGGCTACACCTTC. It codes for CASSRQGRGYTF.